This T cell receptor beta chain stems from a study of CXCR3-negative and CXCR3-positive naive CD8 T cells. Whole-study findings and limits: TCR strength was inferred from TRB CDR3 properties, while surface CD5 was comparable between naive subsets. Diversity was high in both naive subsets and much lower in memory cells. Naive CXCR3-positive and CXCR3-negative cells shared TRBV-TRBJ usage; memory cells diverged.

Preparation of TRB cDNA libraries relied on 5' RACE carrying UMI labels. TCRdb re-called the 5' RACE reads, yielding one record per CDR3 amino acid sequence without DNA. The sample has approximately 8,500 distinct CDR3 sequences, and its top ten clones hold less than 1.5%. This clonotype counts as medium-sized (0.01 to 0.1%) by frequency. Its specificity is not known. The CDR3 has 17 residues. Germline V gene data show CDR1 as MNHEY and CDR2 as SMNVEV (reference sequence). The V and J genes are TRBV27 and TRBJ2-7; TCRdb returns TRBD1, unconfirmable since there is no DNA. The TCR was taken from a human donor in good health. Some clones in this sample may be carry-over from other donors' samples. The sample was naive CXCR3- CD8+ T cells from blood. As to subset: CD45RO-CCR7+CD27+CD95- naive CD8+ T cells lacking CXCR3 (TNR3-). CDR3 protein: CASSLPFRQGESYEQYF.